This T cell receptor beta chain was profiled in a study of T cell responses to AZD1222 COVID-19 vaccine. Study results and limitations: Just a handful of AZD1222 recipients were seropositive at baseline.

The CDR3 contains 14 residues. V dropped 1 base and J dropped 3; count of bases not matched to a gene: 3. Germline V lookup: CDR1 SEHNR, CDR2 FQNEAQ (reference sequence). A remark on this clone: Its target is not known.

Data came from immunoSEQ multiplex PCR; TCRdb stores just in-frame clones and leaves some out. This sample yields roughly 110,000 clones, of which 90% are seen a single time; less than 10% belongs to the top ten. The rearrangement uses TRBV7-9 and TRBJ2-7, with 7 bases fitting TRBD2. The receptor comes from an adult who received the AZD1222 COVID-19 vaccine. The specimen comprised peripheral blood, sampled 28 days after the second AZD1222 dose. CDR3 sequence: CASSLGGGIYEQYF. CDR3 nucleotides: TGTGCCAGCAGCTTAGGCGGGGGTATCTACGAGCAGTACTTC.